Presented here are 11 T cell receptor beta chains from one specimen sequenced in a study of blood T cell repertoires in COVID-19. Assay used: immunoSEQ multiplex PCR; TCRdb lists only in-frame clones, some missing. Here the sample spans fewer than 400,000 clones, 90% to 95% being singletons. The sample consisted of PBMCs or T cells enriched from blood (not recorded which). Receptors were obtained from a woman aged 25-40 years who had been exposed to COVID-19.

This clone was picked up one time. The chain's CDR3 is CASSLDWGLAGGNEQFF. The CDR3 bases are TGTGCCAGCAGCTTAGATTGGGGACTAGCGGGGGGGAATGAGCAGTTCTTC. V usage is TRBV11-3 and J usage is TRBJ2-1, with TRBD2 identical over 16 bases. Germline V gives CDR1 SGHNT, CDR2 YENEEA. The CDR3 spans 17 residues. V shed 0 bases, J shed 7 bases, and the junction held 3 bases outside the gene matches.

The rearrangement uses TRBV6-5 and TRBJ2-7; D is possibly TRBD1 (6 bases). The CDR3 is made up of 15 amino acids. V dropped 5 bases and J dropped 2 bases, with 16 bases sitting between them. Germline loops: CDR1 MNHEY, CDR2 SVGAGI. The CDR3, as DNA: TGTGCCAGCAGTAGGACAGCCGTAAGCGCCTACGAGCAGTACTTC. Amino acid sequence: CASSRTAVSAYEQYF.

The DNA of the CDR3 is TGTGCCAGCAGTTTTCTAGCCAGCAACTATGGCTACACCTTC. Encoded protein: CASSFLASNYGYTF. V is TRBV27 and J is TRBJ1-2, with D hard to call. Trimming left V 3 bases short and J 2 bases short, with 10 bases between. Germline V lookup: CDR1 MNHEY, CDR2 SMNVEV (reference sequence). The CDR3 has 14 amino acids.

The chain carries TRBV7-2 and TRBJ1-2; no clear D. V lost 0 bases to trimming and J lost 13 bases, with 21 bases between them. The germline V gene has CDR1 SGHTA and CDR2 FQGNSA. The CDR3 is 15 residues long. CDR3 residues: CASSLALTEPHESTF. CDR3 in DNA: TGTGCCAGCAGCTTAGCGTTAACAGAGCCCCACGAATCCACCTTC.

This clone was seen a few times. The chain uses TRBV6-5 and TRBJ1-2; a weak D match, TRBD1 (6 bases). This CDR3 is 13 amino acids long. Per germline, CDR1 MNHEY and CDR2 SVGAGI. V dropped 4 bases and J dropped 10 bases, with 16 bases sitting between them. In nucleotides, the CDR3 is TGTGCCAGCAGTTCAACTACAGGGATCTACTACACCTTC. This sequence encodes CASSSTTGIYYTF.

V is TRBV27 and J is TRBJ1-5; D might be TRBD1 (5 bases). The CDR3 is 15 amino acids. Germline CDR1 is MNHEY and CDR2 is SMNVEV (reference sequence). V was trimmed by 2 bases and J by 4 bases, leaving 12 bases between them. Here the CDR3 DNA reads TGTGCCAGCAGTTTAACCGCGGAGGGGAATCAGCCCCAGCATTTT. Its translation is CASSLTAEGNQPQHF.

This chain links TRBV10-1 with TRBJ1-2; 8 bases fit TRBD1. There are 12 residues in the CDR3. V was pared by 6 bases and J by 6 bases, with 3 bases of the junction left unmatched. CDR1 and CDR2 from the germline V gene are WNHNN and SYGVQD (reference sequence). The CDR3 DNA follows: TGCGCCAGCAGGACAGGGGCCCATGGCTACACCTTC. This codes for CASRTGAHGYTF.

V and J are TRBV5-1 and TRBJ1-1; 7 nucleotides match TRBD1. V shed 5 bases, J shed 0 bases, and the junction held 7 bases outside the gene matches. Germline CDR1 and CDR2: SGHRS and YFSETQ. The CDR3 runs to 15 residues. This CDR3 is CASRVGTALNTEAFF. CDR3 DNA sequence: TGCGCCAGCAGAGTTGGGACAGCCCTGAACACTGAAGCTTTCTTT.

The chain employs TRBV4-2 and TRBJ2-3, with D unresolved. Trimming took off 1 base at V and 8 bases at J, with 19 bases between the two ends. Germline V gene lookup returns CDR1 LGHNA and CDR2 YNFKEQ. The CDR3 sequence is 16 residues long. CDR3 DNA sequence: TGTGCCAGCAGCCAAGCGGCTAATCGACTTGGTAGTACGCAGTATTTT. As protein: CASSQAANRLGSTQYF.

CDR3 region: CASSLQGTKNIQYF. The CDR3 DNA is TGTGCCAGCAGCCTCCAGGGTACCAAAAACATTCAGTACTTC. The chain links TRBV11-2 to TRBJ2-4, with a possible D match to TRBD1 (5 bases). The CDR3 loop spans 14 amino acids. V was cut by 5 bases and J by 2 bases, with 10 bases left in between. Per the germline V gene, CDR1 is SGHAT and CDR2 is FQNNGV.

This clone was counted a few times. The DNA for the CDR3 is TGCGCCAGCAGCCAAGGACTCGCAGGGGTTGGAGCTTTCTTT. Its protein is CASSQGLAGVGAFF. The rearrangement uses TRBV4-3 and TRBJ1-1; TRBD1 is a possible D gene (6 bases). V was trimmed by 1 base and J by 10 bases, leaving 16 bases between them. The CDR3 contains 14 residues. The V gene's germline CDR1 is LGHNA and CDR2 YSLEER.